This is a list of T cell receptor beta chains from one sample in a study of identical twins' blood T cells. One entry per CDR3 protein, called by TCRdb with MiXCR from the 5' RACE reads. The data hold roughly 380,000 distinct CDR3 sequences, with around 30% observed a single time. Sequenced input: PBMCs. The receptors were gathered from a woman aged 18 to 55 in good health. Both conserved end residues are part of each CDR3. Fields, in order: CDR3 length, D gene, J gene, clone size, V gene, CDR3 protein, CDR3 DNA. The D gene is left open where the match is weak. Some rows have no size entry. The others give once, few or many, or a class for an expanded clone.

>14|.|TRBJ1-1|.|TRBV19
CATHRGRGNTEAFF
TGTGCCACCCACCGGGGCAGGGGAAACACTGAAGCTTTCTTT
>12|TRBD1|TRBJ1-2|.|TRBV29-1
CSVETGLYGYTF
TGCAGCGTAGAGACAGGGCTCTATGGCTACACCTTC
>12|.|TRBJ1-5|.|TRBV6-2/TRBV6-3
CARRQTNQPQHF
TGTGCCCGCAGACAGACCAATCAGCCCCAGCATTTT
>13|.|TRBJ2-2|.|TRBV9
CASSVRVTGELFF
TGTGCCAGCAGCGTACGGGTCACCGGGGAGCTGTTTTTT
>14|.|TRBJ2-2|.|TRBV20-1
CSARRPLNTGELFF
TGCAGTGCTAGGAGACCGTTGAACACCGGGGAGCTGTTTTTT
>14|.|TRBJ1-5|.|TRBV7-2
CASSLVGRGQPQHF
TGTGCCAGCAGCTTAGTGGGAAGGGGTCAGCCCCAGCATTTT
>14|TRBD2|TRBJ2-4|few|TRBV5-1
CASSLGSGRNIQYF
TGCGCCAGCAGCTTGGGTAGCGGGAGGAACATTCAGTACTTC
>14|TRBD1|TRBJ2-7|.|TRBV29-1
CSVGRTGPSCEQYF
TGCAGCGTTGGGCGGACAGGGCCCTCCTGCGAGCAGTACTTC
>10|TRBD1|TRBJ1-2|.|TRBV20-1
CSADRDGYTF
TGCAGTGCCGACAGGGATGGCTACACCTTC
>16|.|TRBJ2-3|few|TRBV6-1
CASPDPRGPSTDTQYF
TGTGCCTCCCCAGACCCTCGGGGCCCAAGCACAGATACGCAGTATTTT
>14|.|TRBJ2-3|many|TRBV20-1
CSASTPDPADTQYF
TGCAGTGCTTCCACTCCGGACCCGGCAGATACGCAGTATTTT
>11|.|TRBJ1-2|few|TRBV29-1
CSVFGFRGYTF
TGCAGCGTTTTTGGGTTCCGAGGCTACACCTTC
>14|.|TRBJ2-5|.|TRBV5-6
CASSGTNREETQYF
TGTGCCAGCAGCGGAACGAACAGGGAAGAGACCCAGTACTTC
>13|.|TRBJ1-2|.|TRBV9
CASSAGGHYGYTF
TGTGCCAGCAGCGCCGGGGGGCACTATGGCTACACCTTC
>15|TRBD1|TRBJ2-2|.|TRBV11-2
CASSSRQGSTGELFF
TGTGCCAGCAGCTCCAGACAGGGGAGCACCGGGGAGCTGTTTTTT
>15|.|TRBJ2-3|few|TRBV12-3/TRBV12-4
CASCYRGGSTDTQYF
TGTGCCAGCTGTTATAGGGGAGGAAGCACAGATACGCAGTATTTT
>14|.|TRBJ2-1|.|TRBV20-1
CSAARTLGPHEQFF
TGCAGTGCTGCGAGGACTTTAGGGCCCCATGAGCAGTTCTTC
>13|.|TRBJ1-1|.|TRBV30
CAWRRGMNTEAFF
TGTGCCTGGCGGAGAGGGATGAACACTGAAGCTTTCTTT
>14|.|TRBJ1-3|few|TRBV12-3/TRBV12-4
CASANGPSGNTIYF
TGTGCCAGCGCCAACGGACCCTCTGGAAACACCATATATTTT
>14|.|TRBJ2-7|.|TRBV5-1
CASSSLGYSYEQYF
TGCGCCAGCAGCTCGCTAGGATACTCCTACGAGCAGTACTTC
>12|.|TRBJ2-2|few|TRBV5-1
CASSFGGGELFF
TGCGCCAGCAGCTTTGGCGGCGGGGAGCTGTTTTTT
>14|TRBD1|TRBJ1-2|.|TRBV29-1
CSVGSGQTNYGYTF
TGCAGCGTTGGATCGGGACAGACTAACTATGGCTACACCTTC
>16|.|TRBJ1-5|.|TRBV12-3/TRBV12-4
CASSPRQTYSNQPQHF
TGTGCCAGCAGTCCCCGACAGACGTACAGCAATCAGCCCCAGCATTTT
>17|.|TRBJ2-2|.|TRBV20-1
CSARGPGGWAGTGELFF
TGCAGTGCTAGAGGTCCCGGTGGATGGGCGGGCACCGGGGAGCTGTTTTTT
>16|.|TRBJ2-5|.|TRBV25-1
CASSSSSGTQPGTRYF
TGTGCCAGCAGTTCATCTTCCGGGACACAACCGGGGACCCGGTACTTC
>16|TRBD1|TRBJ2-3|.|TRBV13
CASSLNPGQGTDTQYF
TGTGCCAGCAGCTTAAACCCGGGACAGGGGACAGATACGCAGTATTTT
>15|TRBD2|TRBJ2-1|.|TRBV10-3
CAISESGLAGIEQFF
TGTGCCATCAGTGAGTCGGGACTAGCGGGGATTGAGCAGTTCTTC
>13|.|TRBJ2-2|few|TRBV5-8
CASSFRFAGELFF
TGTGCCAGCAGCTTTAGGTTCGCCGGGGAGCTGTTTTTT